This TCR beta chain stems from a study of T cells after yellow fever vaccination. Study overall: Fractions of low cell number were prepared using SMART-Seq v4 Ultra Low Input.

Study conclusions and caveats: In post-booster samples, most primary-vaccination clones reappeared (just under 97% CD4, 88% CD8). From the bulk population, abundant clonotypes could contaminate and appear within FACS-sorted repertoires. Faster peaking, at day 5 versus 15, marked a secondary response that was weaker.

The CDR3 is made up of 13 amino acids. Trimming pared 6 bases from V and 5 bases from J, leaving 13 bases between. CDR1 is MNHEY, CDR2 SVGAGI, per germline. With regard to this clonotype: Its antigen is not known.

Each CDR3 protein gets one entry after TCRdb re-called the 5' RACE reads with MiXCR. The table has under 550,000 distinct CDR3 sequences, 21% seen once. The receptor was isolated from a man aged 18 to 30 who received the YFV17D yellow fever vaccine. This sample comprised PBMCs, obtained about 21 days after the first yellow fever vaccination. The rearrangement links TRBV6-5 to TRBJ2-5; D unresolved. The CDR3 DNA sequence: TGTGCCAGCAGCATACCGTTGGGGGAGACCCAGTACTTC. It specifies CASSIPLGETQYF.